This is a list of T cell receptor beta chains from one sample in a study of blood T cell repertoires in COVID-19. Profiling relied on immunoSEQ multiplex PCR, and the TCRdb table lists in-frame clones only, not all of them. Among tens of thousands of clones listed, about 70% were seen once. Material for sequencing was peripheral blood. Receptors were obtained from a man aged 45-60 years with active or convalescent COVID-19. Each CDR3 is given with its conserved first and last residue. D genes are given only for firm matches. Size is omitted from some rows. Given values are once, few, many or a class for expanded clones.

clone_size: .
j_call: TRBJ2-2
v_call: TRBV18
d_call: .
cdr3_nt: TGTGCCAGCTCCATCGACCGCGGGTCCGGGGAGCTGTTTTTT
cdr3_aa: CASSIDRGSGELFF

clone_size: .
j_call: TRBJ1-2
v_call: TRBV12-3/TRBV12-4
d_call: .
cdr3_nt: TGTGCCAGCACCCAGGACAGAGACTATGGCTACACCTTC
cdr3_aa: CASTQDRDYGYTF

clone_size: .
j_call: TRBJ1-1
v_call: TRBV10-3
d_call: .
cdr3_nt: TGTGCCATCCAGGGCCCCCCAGAGACTGAAGCTTTCTTT
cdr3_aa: CAIQGPPETEAFF

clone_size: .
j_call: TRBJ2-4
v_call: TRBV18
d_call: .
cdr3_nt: TGTGCCAGCTCATCCAACGACAGGTATCAAAACATTCAGTACTTC
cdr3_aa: CASSSNDRYQNIQYF

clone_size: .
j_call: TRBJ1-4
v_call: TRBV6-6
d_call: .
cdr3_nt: TGTGCCAGCAGTCTCAGGGAAATGGATGAAAAACTGTTTTTT
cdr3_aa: CASSLREMDEKLFF

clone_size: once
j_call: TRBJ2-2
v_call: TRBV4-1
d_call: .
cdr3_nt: TGCGCCAGCAGCACACCGCTACAGTCGAACACCGGGGAGCTGTTTTTT
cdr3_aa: CASSTPLQSNTGELFF

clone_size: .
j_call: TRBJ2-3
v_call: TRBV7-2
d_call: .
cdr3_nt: TGTGCCAGCAGCTTAATTCGCGGGGCAGGCACAGATACGCAGTATTTT
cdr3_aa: CASSLIRGAGTDTQYF

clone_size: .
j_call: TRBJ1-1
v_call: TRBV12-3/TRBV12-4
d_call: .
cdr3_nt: TGTGCCAGCAGCCTGAGGGACAAAGCTTTCTTT
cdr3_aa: CASSLRDKAFF

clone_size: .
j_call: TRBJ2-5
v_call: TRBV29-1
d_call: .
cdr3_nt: TGCAGCACCGCTGTAGGGTCGGGCGGGGAGACCCAGTACTTC
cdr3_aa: CSTAVGSGGETQYF

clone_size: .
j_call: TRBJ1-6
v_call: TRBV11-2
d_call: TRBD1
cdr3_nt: TGTGCCAGCAGCTTAAGACAGGGGGATGGTTCACCCCTCCACTTT
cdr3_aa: CASSLRQGDGSPLHF

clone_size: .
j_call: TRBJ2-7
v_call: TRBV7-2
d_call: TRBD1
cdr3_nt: TGTGCCAGCAGCGGACGCCCGACAGGGGGGGGGTACGAGCAGTACTTC
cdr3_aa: CASSGRPTGGGYEQYF

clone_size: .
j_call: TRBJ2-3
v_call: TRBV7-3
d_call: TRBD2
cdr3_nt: TGTGCCAGCAGCAACGTCCTTATTGGGCGGGGGGGCCCAGATACGCAGTATTTT
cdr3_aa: CASSNVLIGRGGPDTQYF

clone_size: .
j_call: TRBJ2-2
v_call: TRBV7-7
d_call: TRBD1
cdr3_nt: TGTGCCAGCAGACCCGGGACAGAATACACCGGGGAGCTGTTTTTT
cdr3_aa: CASRPGTEYTGELFF

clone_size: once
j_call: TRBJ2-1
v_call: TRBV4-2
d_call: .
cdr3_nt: TGTGCCAGCAGCCAAGTAATTTTGTACAATGAGCAGTTCTTC
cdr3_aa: CASSQVILYNEQFF

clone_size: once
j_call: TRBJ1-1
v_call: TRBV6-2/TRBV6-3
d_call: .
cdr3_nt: TGTGCCAGCAGTCCCCTCCTCGGGGGGGAAGCTTTCTTT
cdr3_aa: CASSPLLGGEAFF

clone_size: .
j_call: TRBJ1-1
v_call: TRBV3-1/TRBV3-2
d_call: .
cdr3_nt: TGTGCCAGCAGCCAAGAGGTCCGGACTAAAGCTTTCTTT
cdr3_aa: CASSQEVRTKAFF

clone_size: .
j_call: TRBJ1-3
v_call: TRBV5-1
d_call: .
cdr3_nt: TGCGCCAGCAGCTTGGGGGGCGCGGGAAACACCATATATTTT
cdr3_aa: CASSLGGAGNTIYF

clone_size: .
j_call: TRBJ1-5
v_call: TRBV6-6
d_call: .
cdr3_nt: TGTGCCAGCAGTTACTCGGCAGACAATCAGCCCCAGCATTTT
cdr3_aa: CASSYSADNQPQHF